This T cell receptor beta chain was profiled in a study of T cell responses to AZD1222 COVID-19 vaccine. The study, taken as a whole, reports: Most donors were white British, females outnumbered males, and clonal diversity was possibly underestimated. Across the whole spike, CD4 TCRs peaked at regions 160-218 and 743-854.

A word on this clone: Its target is not known.

Some clones are missing from TCRdb's copy, which holds only in-frame ones; the method was immunoSEQ multiplex PCR. The sample comprises about 56,000 clones, approximately 85% of which are singletons, and over 13% rests with the top ten. This specimen consisted of peripheral blood, obtained on day 0 of AZD1222 vaccination. The clonotype was recovered from an adult in good health.

The DNA of the CDR3 is TGTGCCAGCAGCTTAGGGACAGGCGGTCGAAGTTACTATGGCTACACCTTC. Its protein product is CASSLGTGGRSYYGYTF. The chain joins TRBV7-2 to TRBJ1-2; 7 nucleotides align to TRBD1. Germline-derived CDR1 and CDR2 are SGHTA and FQGNSA. J lost 3 bases, V lost 1 base, and 11 bases had no gene match. The CDR3 extends over 17 amino acids.